Each of the 30 T cell receptor beta chains below was sequenced from the same sample in a study of cytomegalovirus exposure and HLA in healthy donors. PCR employed 60 Vbeta and 13 Jbeta primers. This table comes from immunoSEQ multiplex PCR, and its TCRdb copy is limited to in-frame clones, with some not included. There are about 160,000 clones in the sample; approximately 84% occur only once, and around 6.9% lies in the top ten. What was sequenced was PBMCs. These receptors were obtained from a male donor in good health and CMV-seropositive.

The DNA of the CDR3 is TGTGCCAGCATTCTAGCGGGACAGAACACCGGGGAGCTGTTTTTT. Translating it yields CASILAGQNTGELFF. This chain connects TRBV28 to TRBJ2-2, with 9 bases lining up with TRBD2. The V segment lost 7 bases and the J segment 1 base; nucleotides outside the gene matches: 4. Germline-derived CDR1 and CDR2 are MDHEN and SYDVKM. CDR3 length equals 15 residues.

The chain carries TRBV19 and TRBJ1-5, with TRBD1 matching 10 bases. This CDR3 spans 14 amino acids. V shed 6 bases and J 7 bases; nucleotides not matched to a gene: 6. Germline V gene lookup returns CDR1 LNHDA and CDR2 SQIVND (reference sequence). CDR3 amino acids: CASRWDRGYQPQHF. The CDR3 DNA sequence: TGTGCCAGTAGATGGGACAGGGGATACCAGCCCCAGCATTTT.

This sequence joins TRBV6-5 and TRBJ2-5; TRBD1 matches 8 bases. Per the germline V gene, CDR1 is MNHEY and CDR2 is SVGAGI. V lost 8 bases and J lost 5; bases outside the gene matches: 1. The CDR3 is made up of 11 amino acids. CDR3 residues: CASRQGETQYF. The DNA for the CDR3 is TGTGCCAGCCGACAGGGGGAGACCCAGTACTTC.

DNA for the CDR3: TGCGCCAGCAGCCCGGGGGGGGACTTCCAGTACTTC. Protein: CASSPGGDFQYF. The V and J genes are TRBV5-1 and TRBJ2-7; 8 nucleotides agree with TRBD2. The CDR3 has 12 amino acids. The V segment lost 4 bases and the J segment 10 bases; nucleotides outside the gene matches: 7. CDR1 and CDR2 (germline): SGHRS, YFSETQ.

In this sample, this clone turned up a few times. This chain uses TRBV28 with TRBJ2-3, with TRBD2 matching 7 bases. This CDR3 is 16 amino acids long. Germline trimming cut 4 bases from V and 6 bases from J; bases unmatched to any gene: 13. The germline gives CDR1 MDHEN, CDR2 SYDVKM. This CDR3 reads CASSSQRESRPDTQYF. CDR3 in DNA: TGTGCCAGCAGTTCCCAGCGGGAATCCCGTCCGGATACGCAGTATTTT.

The chain recombines TRBV10-3 with TRBJ2-7; D call uncertain. CDR3 size: 13 residues. CDR1 is ENHRY and CDR2 is SYGVKD in the germline V gene. V was shortened by 3 bases and J by 0 bases, with 6 bases between the two germline ends. The CDR3 sequence: CAISDEDSYEQYF. CDR3 coding DNA: TGTGCCATCAGTGATGAGGACTCCTACGAGCAGTACTTC.

This clone came up a few times. This chain links TRBV7-3 with TRBJ2-6, with 12 nucleotides matching TRBD1. The germline V gene encodes CDR1 SGHTA and CDR2 FQGTGA. After removal of 7 bases from V and 1 base from J, the junction contained 8 bases not matched to a gene. The CDR3 totals 18 residues. CDR3 coding DNA: TGTGCCAGCACCCGGGGACAGGGGGCGATATCTGGGGCCAACGTCCTGACTTTC. Protein product: CASTRGQGAISGANVLTF.

V gene TRBV7-2 combines with J gene TRBJ1-1; D is undetermined. The length of the CDR3 is 13 residues. V gave up 6 bases and J gave up 2 bases, with 10 bases separating them. Germline assignment: CDR1 SGHTA and CDR2 FQGNSA. The CDR3 protein is CASRAHPNTEAFF. The CDR3, as DNA: TGTGCCAGCAGGGCCCACCCAAACACTGAAGCTTTCTTT.

The J gene is TRBJ2-2, the V gene TRBV5-1; possible D gene TRBD1, 5 bases. CDR1 and CDR2 (germline): SGHRS, YFSETQ. V gave up 7 bases and J gave up 3 bases, with 19 bases separating them. The CDR3 covers 16 residues. For the CDR3, the DNA is TGCGCCAGCTCCCTTCAGGGCAGGGCCTACACCGGGGAGCTGTTTTTT. This encodes CASSLQGRAYTGELFF.

The chain recombines TRBV7-9 with TRBJ2-5; tentatively, D is TRBD2 (5 bases). There are 18 residues in the CDR3. Between the trimmed V and J ends, which lost 5 bases and 2 bases, there was a span of 24 bases. Per the germline V gene, CDR1 is SEHNR and CDR2 is FQNEAQ (reference sequence). The CDR3 loop is CASSNDLTRPREQETQYF. CDR3 bases: TGTGCCAGCAGCAACGACCTAACGCGCCCAAGGGAGCAAGAGACCCAGTACTTC.

V usage is TRBV29-1 and J usage is TRBJ1-2; TRBD1 aligns across 7 bases. This CDR3 has 15 amino acids. The germline CDR1 and CDR2 sequences are SQVTM and ANQGSEA. J was trimmed by 0 bases and V by 7 bases; bases with no gene match: 11. CDR3 DNA: TGCAGCGCTATCGGGACAGACGAACCTAACTATGGCTACACCTTC. It translates to CSAIGTDEPNYGYTF.

This sequence joins TRBV28 and TRBJ1-3, with TRBD1 identical over 7 bases. The germline V gene has CDR1 MDHEN and CDR2 SYDVKM. V shed 5 bases, J shed 5 bases, and the junction held 12 bases outside the gene matches. The CDR3 loop spans 16 amino acids. CDR3 DNA sequence: TGTGCCAGCAGTGATCCTCGAGGGGGCACGAGAAACACCATATATTTT. Translating gives CASSDPRGGTRNTIYF.

This clone appeared once. V and J are TRBV7-9 and TRBJ1-5, with TRBD1 matching 7 bases. Trimming took 5 bases from V and 2 from J; bases not matched to a gene: 3. The CDR3 contains 14 residues. Germline assignment: CDR1 SEHNR and CDR2 FQNEAQ (reference sequence). CDR3 sequence: CASSTTGGNQPQHF. DNA for the CDR3: TGTGCCAGCAGCACAACAGGGGGCAATCAGCCCCAGCATTTT.

The gene calls are TRBV9 and TRBJ1-5; D possibly corresponds to TRBD1 (5 bases). The germline CDR1 and CDR2 sequences are SGDLS and YYNGEE. V lost 2 bases and J 7 bases, leaving 16 bases between the germline ends. The length of the CDR3 is 15 residues. The CDR3 sequence: CASSVGASINQPQHF. The CDR3 nucleotides are TGTGCCAGCAGCGTTGGGGCTTCGATTAACCAGCCCCAGCATTTT.

V usage is TRBV10-2 and J usage is TRBJ1-3; 7 nucleotides match TRBD1. J gave up 4 bases and V 6 bases, and 9 bases lay outside the gene matches. Per the germline V gene, CDR1 is WSHSY and CDR2 is SAAADI. The CDR3 totals 15 residues. This CDR3 reads CASRNTGVYGNTIYF. As DNA, the CDR3 is TGCGCCAGCAGAAATACAGGGGTCTACGGAAACACCATATATTTT.

The chain is built from TRBV30 and TRBJ1-2; D is ambiguous. The CDR3 covers 14 residues. The germline V and J ends were trimmed by 2 bases and 6 bases, with 16 bases remaining between them. Germline lookup yields CDR1 GTSNPN and CDR2 SVGIG (reference sequence). CDR3 loop: CAWSTGGERNGYTF. In DNA form, the CDR3 reads TGTGCCTGGAGTACCGGAGGTGAGAGAAATGGCTACACCTTC.

This sequence joins TRBV5-4 and TRBJ1-1, with TRBD1 matching over 8 bases. Germline lookup yields CDR1 SGHNT and CDR2 YYREEE (reference sequence). J gave up 6 bases and V 4 bases, and 2 bases lay outside the gene matches. This CDR3 is built from 12 residues. The CDR3 bases are TGTGCCAGCAGCGGGACAGGCGCTGAAGCTTTCTTT. Translated, it gives CASSGTGAEAFF.

This chain uses TRBV7-9 with TRBJ2-1; 9 bases line up with TRBD2. CDR3 length equals 17 residues. Germline lookup yields CDR1 SEHNR and CDR2 FQNEAQ (reference sequence). V was pared by 5 bases and J by 2 bases, with 10 bases of the junction left unmatched. For the CDR3, the DNA is TGTGCCAGCAGCCCGGTTAGCGGGAGAGCGGCCTACAATGAGCAGTTCTTC. Translation: CASSPVSGRAAYNEQFF.

V is TRBV2 and J is TRBJ2-3; maybe TRBD2 (6 bases). The germline V and J ends were trimmed by 8 bases and 3 bases, with 18 bases remaining between them. The CDR3 is made up of 15 amino acids. In germline, CDR1 is SNHLY, CDR2 FYNNEI. The DNA for the CDR3 is TGTGCCAGCGGGAAAGAGGTCCGGGGGACAGATACGCAGTATTTT. This sequence encodes CASGKEVRGTDTQYF.

The gene calls are TRBV9 and TRBJ2-7; D possibly corresponds to TRBD1 (5 bases). The CDR3 totals 14 residues. CDR1 is SGDLS, CDR2 YYNGEE, per germline. With 1 base removed from V and 1 base from J, the gap between germline ends came to 9 bases. In DNA, the CDR3 is TGTGCCAGCAGCGTAACAGGCAGTTCCTACGAGCAGTACTTC. This translates into CASSVTGSSYEQYF.

V usage is TRBV6-1 and J usage is TRBJ2-7; 9 bases map to TRBD1. This CDR3 is built from 14 residues. Germline V gene sequence: CDR1 MNHNS, CDR2 SASEGT. Losses at the gene ends were 3 bases for V and 6 bases for J; bases not matched to a gene: 6. CDR3 sequence (DNA): TGTGCCAGCAGTGATGTGGACAGGGGCATCGAGCAGTACTTC. It translates to CASSDVDRGIEQYF.

The rearrangement links TRBV4-1 to TRBJ2-7; TRBD2 matches at 10 bases. The junction had 12 bases not matched to a gene; V was cut back by 3 bases and J by 1 base. The CDR3 runs 18 residues. Germline V CDR1 and CDR2: MGHRA, YSYEKL. In DNA, the CDR3 is TGCGCCAGCAGCCAGAAAAACAGCGGACTAGCGGATTCCTACGAGCAGTACTTC. Translation: CASSQKNSGLADSYEQYF.

The chain couples TRBV27 to TRBJ2-7; perhaps TRBD2 as D (6 bases). The CDR3 extends over 14 amino acids. Germline CDR1 and CDR2: MNHEY and SMNVEV (reference sequence). The V and J ends lost 5 bases and 2 bases respectively, with 13 bases between them. CDR3 sequence (DNA): TGTGCCAGCAGTCCCGGGGGTCCTACCTACGAGCAGTACTTC. It encodes CASSPGGPTYEQYF.

The V gene is TRBV28, the J gene TRBJ2-7; the match to TRBD1 covers 8 bases. Germline CDR1 MDHEN, CDR2 SYDVKM. V lost 6 bases, J lost 5 bases, and 9 bases stayed unmatched. This CDR3 region has 14 residues. The CDR3: CASSEPTGANEQYF. DNA for the CDR3: TGTGCCAGCAGCGAACCGACAGGGGCGAACGAGCAGTACTTC.

The table lists this clone with a few counts. This chain joins TRBV30 and TRBJ1-6, with 8 bases fitting TRBD1. The CDR3 spans 14 residues. From germline, CDR1 is GTSNPN and CDR2 SVGIG (reference sequence). Trimming at V came to 2 bases and at J to 9 bases, leaving 6 bases not matched to a gene. Here the CDR3 DNA reads TGTGCCTGGAGTACCGGGACAGGTGGTTCACCCCTCCACTTT. Translating it yields CAWSTGTGGSPLHF. Full variable domain (rest looked up from reference TRBV30 and TRBJ1-6): SQTIHQWPATLVQPVGSPLSLECTVEGTSNPNLYWYRQAAGRGLQLLFYSVGIGQISSEVPQNLSASRPQDRQFILSSKKLLLSDSGFYLCAWSTGTGGSPLHFGNGTRLTVT.

V gene TRBV6-6 combines with J gene TRBJ1-2, with 9 nucleotides matching TRBD1. The length of the CDR3 is 13 residues. V gave up 11 bases and J gave up 3 bases; unmatched junction bases: 7. Germline CDR1 MNHNY, CDR2 SVGAGI (reference sequence). CDR3 nucleotides: TGTGCCGGAAGGACAGGGGAGGACTATGGCTACACCTTC. Translating it yields CAGRTGEDYGYTF.

V and J are TRBV14 and TRBJ1-2, with 7 bases aligning to TRBD1. Per germline, CDR1 SGHDN and CDR2 FVKESK. V dropped 8 bases and J dropped 2; count of bases not matched to a gene: 5. CDR3 size: 13 residues. The CDR3 loop reads CASSRDRNYGYTF. In DNA form, the CDR3 reads TGTGCCAGCTCCCGGGACAGAAACTATGGCTACACCTTC. The full variable domain, rest sourced from reference TRBV14 and TRBJ1-2, is EAGVTQFPSHSVIEKGQTVTLRCDPISGHDNLYWYRRVMGKEIKFLLHFVKESKQDESGMPNNRFLAERTGGTYSTLKVQPAELEDSGVYFCASSRDRNYGYTFGSGTRLTVV.

This clone has only a few counts. V and J are TRBV11-2 and TRBJ2-2, with D unresolved. V dropped 4 bases and J dropped 2 bases, with 8 bases sitting between them. This CDR3 spans 14 amino acids. Germline V lookup: CDR1 SGHAT, CDR2 FQNNGV. The CDR3 region is CASSSTANTGELFF. The CDR3 nucleotides are TGTGCCAGCAGCTCAACAGCTAACACCGGGGAGCTGTTTTTT.

The rearrangement links TRBV28 to TRBJ2-3; 7 bases align to TRBD2. J gave up 2 bases and V 6 bases, and 17 bases lay outside the gene matches. The CDR3 totals 18 residues. The germline V gene encodes CDR1 MDHEN and CDR2 SYDVKM. The CDR3 sequence: CASSGPDGTLADTDTQYF. As DNA, the CDR3 is TGTGCCAGCAGCGGGCCCGACGGGACTCTAGCGGACACAGATACGCAGTATTTT.

This clone has only one observation. The J gene is TRBJ1-1, the V gene TRBV7-6; the D gene is possibly TRBD1 (5 bases). CDR1 SGHVS and CDR2 FNYEAQ come from the germline V gene. The CDR3 length is 13 residues. Trimming pared 5 bases from V and 11 bases from J, leaving 18 bases between. The CDR3 sequence: CASSRDRDGSAFF. The DNA for the CDR3 is TGTGCCAGCAGCCGGGACCGGGACGGGAGCGCTTTCTTT.